Following are 20 T cell receptor beta chains from one sample sequenced in a study of T-cell reconstitution after alpha-beta-depleted transplantation in children. A TCRbeta library incorporating unique molecular identifiers was prepared. TCRdb reprocessed the PCR reads via MiXCR and lists one record per CDR3 protein. The data contain fewer than 700,000 distinct CDR3 sequences, 10% to 15% of them seen just once; the ten biggest clones take up over 2%. This sample comprised PBMCs, mostly from graft donor cells, obtained 360 days after TCRalphabeta/CD19-depleted stem cell transplant. The receptors stem from a male patient aged 10-17 years who had a stem cell transplant for acute myeloid leukemia, so the T cells may come from the graft donor.

The genes are TRBV5-1 and TRBJ1-4; D perhaps matches TRBD1 (6 bases). Germline V gives CDR1 SGHRS, CDR2 YFSETQ. V lost 2 bases and J lost 8, with 25 bases in between. This CDR3 is 18 amino acids long. The CDR3 reads CASSFGGTRMPWREKLFF. CDR3 in DNA: TGCGCCAGCAGCTTCGGCGGGACACGCATGCCATGGCGGGAAAAACTGTTTTTT. The full variable domain, its missing parts supplied by reference TRBV5-1 and TRBJ1-4, is KAGVTQTPRYLIKTRGQQVTLSCSPISGHRSVSWYQQTPGQGLQFLFEYFSETQRNKGNFPGRFSGRQFSNSRSEMNVSTLELGDSALYLCASSFGGTRMPWREKLFFGSGTQLSVL.

In this sample, this clonotype turned up a few times. CDR3 DNA: TGTGCCAGCAGCGTCACCCGGGAGGCCTACAATGAGCAGTTCTTC. It translates to CASSVTREAYNEQFF. This chain joins TRBV9 and TRBJ2-1; 7 bases line up with TRBD2. The CDR3 is made up of 15 amino acids. Germline trimming cut 2 bases from V and 2 bases from J; bases unmatched to any gene: 4. Germline CDR1 reads SGDLS; CDR2 reads YYNGEE.

In this sample, this clonotype turned up a few times. One end of the junction fails to match germline, which may point to a read error. The V and J genes are TRBV12-3 or TRBV12-4 and TRBJ2-7, with TRBD1 as a possible D gene (6 bases). This CDR3 spans 13 amino acids. In DNA form, the CDR3 reads TGTGCCAGCAGTTTAATAGAAATGGGGGCAGCACTTTTC. This translates into CASSLIEMGAALF.

This clonotype was seen at least ten times. The chain is built from TRBV5-1 and TRBJ2-7; no reliable D call. CDR1 is SGHRS and CDR2 is YFSETQ in the germline V gene. The CDR3 consists of 13 residues. V was trimmed by 4 bases and J by 2 bases, leaving 10 bases between them. The CDR3 DNA follows: TGCGCCAGCAGCACCGGACGAGCCTACGAGCAGTACTTC. It specifies CASSTGRAYEQYF. Complete variable domain (other parts from reference TRBV5-1 and TRBJ2-7): KAGVTQTPRYLIKTRGQQVTLSCSPISGHRSVSWYQQTPGQGLQFLFEYFSETQRNKGNFPGRFSGRQFSNSRSEMNVSTLELGDSALYLCASSTGRAYEQYFGPGTRLTVT.

This clonotype has ten or more counts. V gene TRBV28 combines with J gene TRBJ2-2; the match to TRBD1 covers 7 bases. Trimming removed 8 bases from V and 5 bases from J; junction bases left unmatched: 11. The CDR3 has 15 amino acids. Germline assignment: CDR1 MDHEN and CDR2 SYDVKM. The CDR3: CASRWGQFETGELFF. CDR3 DNA sequence: TGTGCCAGCCGATGGGGACAGTTTGAGACCGGGGAGCTGTTTTTT.

Many counts were recorded for this clonotype. The chain recombines TRBV29-1 with TRBJ2-7; the match to TRBD2 covers 8 bases. Trimming removed 0 bases from V and 4 bases from J; junction bases left unmatched: 8. The CDR3 contains 15 residues. Germline values: CDR1 SQVTM, CDR2 ANQGSEA. Written as DNA, the CDR3 is TGCAGCGTTGAAGATGTCAGCGGGAGTAGGTACGAGCAGTACTTC. The encoded protein is CSVEDVSGSRYEQYF.

The V call is TRBV20-1, the J call TRBJ1-3; no clear D gene. Trimming removed 6 bases at V and 0 bases at J, with 15 bases between. Germline V gene data show CDR1 as DFQATT and CDR2 as SNEGSKA (reference sequence). The CDR3 contains 15 residues. Here the CDR3 DNA reads TGCAGTGCACACCAGGAGTTCCCCTCTGGAAACACCATATATTTT. Translated, it gives CSAHQEFPSGNTIYF.

In the case of this clonotype: Sequence at one end of the junction differs from germline and may be a read error. The rearrangement uses TRBV7-9 and TRBJ2-5, with a possible D match to TRBD1 (5 bases). Germline CDR1 and CDR2: SEHNR and FQNEAQ (reference sequence). The length of the CDR3 is 9 residues. For the CDR3, the DNA is TGTGCCAGCAGCTTAGGGGGCTCCTTC. Translation gives CASSLGGSF.

The rearrangement links TRBV19 to TRBJ2-1; tentatively, D is TRBD2 (6 bases). The V end was cut by 3 bases, the J end by 3 bases, with 12 bases between. The CDR3 spans 15 residues. Germline values: CDR1 LNHDA, CDR2 SQIVND (reference sequence). CDR3: CASSIAGGIYNEQFF. The CDR3 coding sequence is TGTGCCAGTAGTATTGCTGGCGGGATCTACAATGAGCAGTTCTTC. Full variable domain (remainder filled in from reference TRBV19 and TRBJ2-1): DGGITQSPKYLFRKEGQNVTLSCEQNLNHDAMYWYRQDPGQGLRLIYYSQIVNDFQKGDIAEGYSVSREKKESFPLTVTSAQKNPTAFYLCASSIAGGIYNEQFFGPGTRLTVL.

This clonotype was seen a handful of times. The V and J genes are TRBV18 and TRBJ1-1; D may be TRBD1 (5 bases). The CDR3 runs to 15 residues. Germline lookup yields CDR1 KGHSH and CDR2 LQKENI. V gave up 1 base and J gave up 2 bases, with 11 bases separating them. CDR3 sequence reads: CASSPRSGGNTEAFF. The CDR3 region has the DNA TGTGCCAGCTCACCACGCTCGGGGGGTAACACTGAAGCTTTCTTT.

This clonotype has at least ten counts. This chain uses TRBV28 with TRBJ2-6; no definite D call. Germline V gene lookup returns CDR1 MDHEN and CDR2 SYDVKM. This CDR3 comprises 13 residues. The CDR3 bases are TGTGCTTCCAGACGAAGTGGGGCCAACGTCCTGACTTTC. It is translated as CASRRSGANVLTF.

At least ten counts were recorded for this clonotype. This rearrangement joins TRBV20-1 to TRBJ2-5; TRBD2 matches at 8 bases. This CDR3 has 14 amino acids. Germline V gene sequence: CDR1 DFQATT, CDR2 SNEGSKA (reference sequence). V lost 3 bases, J lost 4 bases, and 7 bases stayed unmatched. The DNA of the CDR3 is TGCAGTGCTAGGAGCGGGAGAGAATTAGAGACCCAGTACTTC. Its protein is CSARSGRELETQYF.

The rearrangement links TRBV6-2 or TRBV6-3 to TRBJ2-1; a possible D gene is TRBD2 (5 bases). Trimming removed 5 bases at V and 7 bases at J, with 18 bases between. This CDR3 is built from 15 residues. Per germline, CDR1 MNHEY and CDR2 SVGEGT. The DNA for the CDR3 is TGTGCCAGCAGTCCCCAGCCTGGATCGGGGAATGAGCAGTTCTTC. It translates to CASSPQPGSGNEQFF.

This sequence joins TRBV10-3 and TRBJ2-5; TRBD2 aligns across 8 bases. In germline, CDR1 is ENHRY, CDR2 SYGVKD. After removal of 8 bases from V and 1 base from J, the junction contained 9 bases not matched to a gene. This CDR3 comprises 15 residues. In DNA, the CDR3 is TGTGCCATCGGGCCAGCGGGAGACCTCCAAGAGACCCAGTACTTC. Amino acids: CAIGPAGDLQETQYF.

V gene TRBV20-1 combines with J gene TRBJ2-6; unclear D gene. This CDR3 region has 14 residues. Germline V gene data show CDR1 as DFQATT and CDR2 as SNEGSKA (reference sequence). The germline V and J ends were trimmed by 3 bases and 0 bases, with 6 bases remaining between them. The chain's CDR3 is CSARVVSGANVLTF. For the CDR3, the DNA is TGCAGTGCTAGGGTAGTCTCTGGGGCCAACGTCCTGACTTTC.

This clonotype was seen a few times. V is TRBV23-1 and J is TRBJ2-6, with TRBD1 matching 7 bases. TRBV23-1 is assigned to the ORF class and has an uncertain function. The V segment lost 2 bases and the J segment 0 bases; nucleotides outside the gene matches: 7. The CDR3 sequence is 18 residues long. The CDR3 sequence is CASSQRGQAYSGANVLTF. CDR3 DNA: TGCGCCAGCAGTCAACGTGGACAGGCATACTCTGGGGCCAACGTCCTGACTTTC.

The V call is TRBV14, the J call TRBJ2-1; tentative D call: TRBD1 (5 bases). The CDR3 is 16 amino acids. V lost 0 bases and J lost 9, with 18 bases in between. Germline-derived CDR1 and CDR2 are SGHDN and FVKESK. CDR3 residues: CASSQDRQFNVGEQFF. The CDR3, as DNA: TGTGCCAGCAGCCAAGATCGACAGTTTAATGTGGGTGAGCAGTTCTTC.

This clonotype was seen more than once but under ten times. The chain uses TRBV7-6 and TRBJ2-1, with D maybe TRBD2 (6 bases). CDR1 and CDR2 (germline): SGHVS, FNYEAQ. The CDR3 contains 18 residues. With 1 base removed from V and 4 bases from J, the gap between germline ends came to 20 bases. The CDR3 spells CASSLDSGESSLYNEQFF. In DNA form, the CDR3 reads TGTGCCAGCAGCTTAGATTCGGGGGAGTCTTCGCTTTACAATGAGCAGTTCTTC.

In this sample, this clonotype turned up a few times. The J gene is TRBJ2-7, the V gene TRBV12-3 or TRBV12-4; 9 positions agree with TRBD1. The CDR3 sequence is 17 residues long. Trimming at V came to 2 bases and at J to 2 bases, leaving 10 bases not matched to a gene. For the CDR3, the DNA is TGTGCCAGCAGTTTAATGATGGGACAGGGAAATGCCTACGAGCAGTACGTC. Its translation: CASSLMMGQGNAYEQYV.

The V call is TRBV20-1, the J call TRBJ1-3, with 8 bases identical to TRBD1. The CDR3 sequence is 17 residues long. V was clipped by 0 bases and J by 4 bases; unmatched bases: 11. From germline, CDR1 is DFQATT and CDR2 SNEGSKA (reference sequence). This CDR3 reads CSARDITPDRVGNTIYF. The CDR3 coding sequence is TGCAGTGCTAGAGATATTACCCCGGACAGGGTGGGAAACACCATATATTTT.